The 30 T cell receptor beta chains below all came from one sample that was sequenced in a study of T-cell reconstitution after alpha-beta-depleted transplantation in children. Construction of the TCRbeta library involved unique molecular identifiers. TCRdb re-derived calls from the PCR reads in MiXCR, one entry per CDR3 protein. The sample records 600,000 to 700,000 distinct CDR3 sequences, 16% being singletons. The sample consisted of PBMCs from the stem cell graft donor, taken from the stem cell graft. These TCRs come from a human donor who donated a stem cell graft to a child with acute myeloid leukemia.

The sample holds a few counts of this clonotype. V usage is TRBV28 and J usage is TRBJ1-6; D unclear. The germline gives CDR1 MDHEN, CDR2 SYDVKM. V lost 2 bases and J lost 7, with 6 bases in between. The CDR3 sequence is 13 residues long. The DNA for the CDR3 is TGTGCCAGCAGTTTACTGGAGAATTCACCCCTCCACTTT. Protein product: CASSLLENSPLHF.

The CDR3 is CASSRSGLTDTQYF. The CDR3 DNA is TGCGCCAGCAGCCGAAGCGGTCTCACAGATACGCAGTATTTT. V is TRBV4-1 and J is TRBJ2-3, with D perhaps TRBD2 (5 bases). The CDR3 consists of 14 residues. Germline loops: CDR1 MGHRA, CDR2 YSYEKL. Trimming took off 4 bases at V and 2 bases at J, with 10 bases between the two ends.

This clonotype was counted at least ten times. This rearrangement joins TRBV20-1 to TRBJ1-3, with D perhaps matching TRBD1 (6 bases). Germline lookup yields CDR1 DFQATT and CDR2 SNEGSKA (reference sequence). V was cut by 2 bases and J by 2 bases, with 13 bases left in between. This CDR3 comprises 15 residues. The DNA for the CDR3 is TGCAGTGCTAGAACAGGGATTTCACCTGGAAACACCATATATTTT. Translation: CSARTGISPGNTIYF.

This clonotype was seen many times. This chain connects TRBV29-1 to TRBJ1-1; D remains unclear. Trimming pared 4 bases from V and 1 base from J, leaving 7 bases between. This CDR3 has 12 amino acids. CDR1 is SQVTM and CDR2 is ANQGSEA in the germline V gene. As DNA, the CDR3 is TGCAGCGTTGGGTCAGGGAACACTGAAGCTTTCTTT. Protein product: CSVGSGNTEAFF. Full variable domain (outside the CDR3, taken from reference TRBV29-1 and TRBJ1-1): SAVISQKPSRDICQRGTSLTIQCQVDSQVTMMFWYRQQPGQSLTLIATANQGSEATYESGFVIDKFPISRPNLTFSTLTVSNMSPEDSSIYLCSVGSGNTEAFFGQGTRLTVV.

This clonotype was counted only a few times. The chain is built from TRBV7-2 and TRBJ2-3; D remains ambiguous. The CDR3 spans 14 residues. Germline V CDR1 and CDR2: SGHTA, FQGNSA. V was trimmed by 1 base and J by 3 bases, leaving 8 bases between them. In DNA, the CDR3 is TGTGCCAGCAGCTTAGGCGAGATTACAGATACGCAGTATTTT. This codes for CASSLGEITDTQYF.

This rearrangement joins TRBV27 to TRBJ2-1; 9 bases line up with TRBD1. V was clipped by 3 bases and J by 7 bases; unmatched bases: 7. CDR3 length equals 15 residues. Per germline, CDR1 MNHEY and CDR2 SMNVEV (reference sequence). CDR3 DNA sequence: TGTGCCAGCAGTTTTGGGACAGGGACGCGGAATGAGCAGTTCTTC. It is translated as CASSFGTGTRNEQFF.

This clonotype was seen a few times. V and J are TRBV29-1 and TRBJ2-3, with 8 bases that match TRBD1. V lost 0 bases and J lost 4; bases outside the gene matches: 9. This CDR3 spans 16 amino acids. The V gene's germline CDR1 is SQVTM and CDR2 ANQGSEA. The CDR3 sequence: CSVEDPGQGEADTQYF. In DNA form, the CDR3 reads TGCAGCGTTGAAGACCCCGGACAGGGTGAGGCAGATACGCAGTATTTT.

The chain is built from TRBV7-9 and TRBJ2-7; no clear D gene. V lost 4 bases and J lost 7, with 14 bases in between. Germline-derived CDR1 and CDR2 are SEHNR and FQNEAQ (reference sequence). This CDR3 spans 13 amino acids. The CDR3 nucleotides read TGTGCCAGCAGCTGGTACAGAGAGGAGGAGCAGTACTTC. This translates into CASSWYREEEQYF.

This clonotype was detected only a few times. The rearrangement uses TRBV7-2 and TRBJ1-2, with D uncertain. CDR1 and CDR2 from the germline V gene are SGHTA and FQGNSA. Trimming took off 7 bases at V and 6 bases at J, with 12 bases between the two ends. CDR3 size: 12 residues. CDR3 in amino acids: CASILTEDGYTF. CDR3 nucleotide sequence: TGTGCCAGCATCCTTACAGAGGATGGCTACACCTTC.

This clonotype was observed a few times. The rearrangement joins TRBV5-5 to TRBJ1-1; D not certain. CDR3 length equals 12 residues. Germline CDR1 SGHKS, CDR2 YYEKEE (reference sequence). Trimming cost V 6 bases and J 5 bases, with 11 bases left between them. For the CDR3, the DNA is TGTGCCAGCATCAGCTTAGCAACTGAAGCTTTCTTT. This translates into CASISLATEAFF.

This clonotype was counted many times. V gene TRBV20-1 combines with J gene TRBJ2-1, with 9 bases matching TRBD1. V was clipped by 5 bases and J by 0 bases; unmatched bases: 11. CDR1 is DFQATT, CDR2 SNEGSKA, per germline (reference sequence). This CDR3 comprises 17 residues. The chain's CDR3 is CSAFLQGARSSYNEQFF. For the CDR3, the DNA is TGCAGTGCTTTCTTACAGGGGGCCCGGAGCTCCTACAATGAGCAGTTCTTC.

The chain combines TRBV5-5 with TRBJ2-1, with D unresolved. The CDR3 length is 12 residues. Deletions cut 4 bases from V and 16 bases from J, with 18 bases between. Germline-derived CDR1 and CDR2 are SGHKS and YYEKEE (reference sequence). DNA for the CDR3: TGTGCCAGCAGCCCTGAACCGAAAGAGTCTTTCTTC. Translation: CASSPEPKESFF. The full variable domain, with the rest looked up from reference TRBV5-5 and TRBJ2-1, is DAGVTQSPTHLIKTRGQQVTLRCSPISGHKSVSWYQQVLGQGPQFIFQYYEKEERGRGNFPDRFSARQFPNYSSELNVNALLLGDSALYLCASSPEPKESFFGPGTRLTVL.

The V and J genes are TRBV20-1 and TRBJ1-1; possibly TRBD1 for D (5 bases). The CDR3 is 14 residues long. Germline V CDR1 and CDR2: DFQATT, SNEGSKA (reference sequence). V lost 2 bases to trimming and J lost 2 bases, with 12 bases between them. For the CDR3, the DNA is TGCAGTGCTAGACCCCCGACAGAAAACACTGAAGCTTTCTTT. Translation gives CSARPPTENTEAFF.

This clonotype occurred a few times. The V call is TRBV7-6, the J call TRBJ1-1; D is unclear. This CDR3 has 13 residues. V dropped 4 bases and J dropped 5 bases, with 11 bases sitting between them. CDR1 is SGHVS, CDR2 FNYEAQ, per germline. CDR3 loop: CASSYKEGTEAFF. The CDR3 bases are TGTGCCAGCAGCTACAAAGAGGGAACTGAAGCTTTCTTT.

This clonotype has a count of ten or more. The chain uses TRBV20-1 and TRBJ2-1, with 7 bases that match TRBD2. J lost 5 bases, V lost 5 bases, and 9 bases had no gene match. The CDR3 totals 14 residues. CDR1 DFQATT and CDR2 SNEGSKA come from the germline V gene (reference sequence). This CDR3 reads CSAPKGRGNNEQFF. Written as DNA, the CDR3 is TGCAGTGCTCCGAAAGGGCGGGGGAACAATGAGCAGTTCTTC.

The CDR3 nucleotides are TGCAGTGCTAGAGATAGTGGCTCTGGGGCCAACGTCCTGACTTTC. Encoded protein: CSARDSGSGANVLTF. V usage is TRBV20-1 and J usage is TRBJ2-6; D unresolved. CDR3 size: 15 residues. V lost 0 bases, J lost 0 bases, and 6 bases lay in between. Germline V lookup: CDR1 DFQATT, CDR2 SNEGSKA (reference sequence).

This clonotype was seen only a few times. The chain has TRBV20-1 and TRBJ2-3, with no clear D. Trimming removed 2 bases at V and 2 bases at J, with 8 bases between. Germline assignment: CDR1 DFQATT and CDR2 SNEGSKA (reference sequence). The CDR3 extends over 13 amino acids. The CDR3 here is CSARPTNTDTQYF. CDR3 coding DNA: TGCAGTGCTAGACCTACCAACACAGATACGCAGTATTTT.

This clonotype was observed many times. The chain links TRBV25-1 to TRBJ1-2; D uncertain. Germline V gene sequence: CDR1 MGHDK, CDR2 SYGVNS. The CDR3 totals 13 residues. V was shortened by 3 bases and J by 6 bases, with 11 bases between the two germline ends. The CDR3 protein is CASSDRTRDGYTF. The CDR3 nucleotides read TGTGCCAGCAGTGATAGGACGAGGGATGGCTACACCTTC.

This clonotype was recorded many times. The rearrangement uses TRBV20-1 and TRBJ2-3; D is ambiguous. Germline V gene data show CDR1 as DFQATT and CDR2 as SNEGSKA (reference sequence). This CDR3 contains 14 residues. Trimming stripped 0 bases from V and 6 bases from J, with 13 bases between. Written as DNA, the CDR3 is TGCAGTGCTAGAGATCAAGTAACTCCCGATACGCAGTATTTT. This translates into CSARDQVTPDTQYF.

In its sample, this clonotype was seen many times. V usage is TRBV20-1 and J usage is TRBJ1-5; a weak D match, TRBD1 (5 bases). Between the trimmed V and J ends, which lost 4 bases and 5 bases, there was a span of 12 bases. The CDR3 totals 13 residues. Germline lookup yields CDR1 DFQATT and CDR2 SNEGSKA (reference sequence). The CDR3 sequence: CSAITGLDQPQHF. For the CDR3, the DNA is TGCAGTGCTATTACAGGTCTTGATCAGCCCCAGCATTTT.

The chain uses TRBV7-3 and TRBJ2-1, with 8 nucleotides matching TRBD1. From germline, CDR1 is SGHTA and CDR2 FQGTGA. The V and J ends lost 5 bases and 7 bases, in that order; junction bases with no gene match: 7. The CDR3 runs 14 residues. This chain's CDR3 is CASSQDRVANEQFF. As DNA, the CDR3 is TGTGCCAGCAGCCAGGACAGGGTAGCAAATGAGCAGTTCTTC.

This clonotype has at least ten counts. The chain joins TRBV7-2 to TRBJ2-3, with 9 bases matching TRBD2. The CDR3 sequence is 15 residues long. Trimming took 5 bases from V and 3 from J; bases not matched to a gene: 6. CDR1 is SGHTA, CDR2 FQGNSA, per germline. The CDR3 here is CASSPTSGGTDTQYF. In nucleotides, the CDR3 is TGTGCCAGCAGCCCTACGAGCGGGGGGACAGATACGCAGTATTTT. Combining the CDR3 with reference TRBV7-2 and TRBJ2-3 gives the whole variable domain GAGVSQSPSNKVTEKGKDVELRCDPISGHTALYWYRQSLGQGLEFLIYFQGNSAPDKSGLPSDRFSAERTGGSVSTLTIQRTQQEDSAVYLCASSPTSGGTDTQYFGPGTRLTVL.

This chain links TRBV12-3 or TRBV12-4 with TRBJ1-3; no definite D call. CDR3 length: 16 amino acids. With 2 bases removed from V and 0 bases from J, the gap between germline ends came to 11 bases. The CDR3, as DNA: TGTGCCAGCAGTTTAAATCCGGCAGGCTCTGGAAACACCATATATTTT. This translates into CASSLNPAGSGNTIYF.

This clonotype appeared many times. The rearrangement links TRBV7-9 to TRBJ2-5; D not resolved. V lost 2 bases, J lost 3 bases, and 10 bases lay in between. The germline V gene encodes CDR1 SEHNR and CDR2 FQNEAQ (reference sequence). The CDR3 totals 14 residues. The CDR3 is CASSLRRGEETQYF. For the CDR3, the DNA is TGTGCCAGCAGCTTACGTCGCGGAGAAGAGACCCAGTACTTC. Filled out from reference TRBV7-9 and TRBJ2-5, the complete variable domain reads DTGVSQNPRHKITKRGQNVTFRCDPISEHNRLYWYRQTLGQGPEFLTYFQNEAQLEKSRLLSDRFSAERPKGSFSTLEIQRTEQGDSAMYLCASSLRRGEETQYFGPGTRLLVL.

V is TRBV5-1 and J is TRBJ2-2, with D uncertain. Trimming shortened V by 0 bases and J by 2 bases, and 8 bases separated the two germline ends. Germline values: CDR1 SGHRS, CDR2 YFSETQ. This CDR3 is 15 amino acids long. CDR3 bases: TGCGCCAGCAGCTTGGTTCCGAGTAACACCGGGGAGCTGTTTTTT. Translated: CASSLVPSNTGELFF.

In this sample, this clonotype turned up a few times. The CDR3 nucleotides read TGCAGTGCTAGCATCGGGGGGCGCTCCTACGAGCAGTACGTC. Translating gives CSASIGGRSYEQYV. The J gene is TRBJ2-7, the V gene TRBV20-1; TRBD2 is a possible D gene (7 bases). Germline lookup yields CDR1 DFQATT and CDR2 SNEGSKA (reference sequence). Trimming pared 3 bases from V and 0 bases from J, leaving 12 bases between. The CDR3 covers 14 residues.

A few counts support this clonotype. This rearrangement joins TRBV5-5 to TRBJ2-5, with D uncertain. The V gene's germline CDR1 is SGHKS and CDR2 YYEKEE (reference sequence). The length of the CDR3 is 14 residues. V was clipped by 4 bases and J by 1 base, with 11 bases between them. The DNA of the CDR3 is TGTGCCAGCAGCCACGGCAGCATCCAAGAGACCCAGTACTTC. Its translation is CASSHGSIQETQYF.

This clonotype was picked up a small number of times. The gene calls are TRBV24-1 and TRBJ1-1, with TRBD1 as a possible D gene (6 bases). The germline V gene has CDR1 KGHDR and CDR2 SFDVKD. Trimming cost V 8 bases and J 1 base, with 13 bases left between them. The CDR3 is 14 amino acids. The DNA of the CDR3 is TGTGCCACCAAATCGGGACATGCGAACACTGAAGCTTTCTTT. Its protein product is CATKSGHANTEAFF.

This clonotype came up a few times. This chain uses TRBV20-1 with TRBJ1-1, with D unresolved. V dropped 0 bases and J dropped 8 bases, with 13 bases sitting between them. CDR1 is DFQATT, CDR2 SNEGSKA, per germline (reference sequence). This CDR3 is 13 amino acids long. CDR3 nucleotide sequence: TGCAGTGCTAGAGATCGCGGACTCAGCGAAGCTTTCTTT. Protein sequence: CSARDRGLSEAFF.

This clonotype was counted only a few times. Relative to the germline gene, one junction end is altered; a read error may explain this. V gene TRBV24-1 combines with J gene TRBJ2-3; 12 nucleotides match TRBD2. The CDR3 loop spans 13 amino acids. The germline V gene has CDR1 KGHDR and CDR2 SFDVKD. The DNA of the CDR3 is TGTGCCACCAGTGACCCCGGACTAGCGGGGACTCATTTT. Translated: CATSDPGLAGTHF.